Sequencing of this T cell receptor (beta chain) was carried out in a study of OX40 agonist ivuxolimab in advanced cancers. Across the study: Checkpoint inhibitors had been given previously to about 40% of patients. Of the patients, three showed partial responses, one with hepatocellular carcinoma and two with cutaneous melanoma.

The V gene's germline CDR1 is LNHNV and CDR2 YYDKDF (reference sequence). The CDR3 has 16 residues. V lost 0 bases and J 7 bases, leaving 15 bases between the germline ends. Only in-frame clones appear in the TCRdb table, and some are missing; sequencing was by immunoSEQ multiplex PCR. The sample includes about 66,000 clones, roughly 90% of them seen just once. This TCR derives from an adult with an advanced solid tumor such as melanoma, head and neck, liver or kidney cancer. The chain recombines TRBV15 with TRBJ1-4; D possibly corresponds to TRBD1 (5 bases). This specimen was CD4+ or CD8+ T cells sorted from blood, taken in a trial of the OX40 agonist ivuxolimab. CDR3 region: CATSRDGAAGLEKLFF. In DNA form, the CDR3 reads TGTGCCACCAGCAGAGATGGGGCTGCAGGCCTTGAAAAACTGTTTTTT.